This TCR beta chain originates from a study of human T cells and chemical hapten exposure. Study overall: Mainly, slight library volume differences in the pool made TCR yields vary. Study-wide results and limits: Sensitization with DPC brought no change to TCRs above 1 in 1000 in frequency.

Unseparated into fractions, whole blood served as the source from which total RNA was extracted. Germline V gene sequence: CDR1 SGHTA, CDR2 FQGNSA. The germline V and J ends were trimmed by 4 bases and 1 base, with 9 bases remaining between them. This CDR3 region has 14 residues. Concerning this clonotype itself: As yet, its antigen is unknown.

Original data processing: Sample TCR totals centred on a median of approximately 95,000, ranging roughly 20,000 to 690,600. MiXCR, run by TCRdb on the 5' RACE reads, gives a single entry per CDR3 protein. Here the V and J calls rest on TCRdb's processing, not on the authors' analysis. The table shows under 100,000 distinct CDR3 sequences, with approximately 15% occurring only once. This clonotype originated in a female donor in good health. The V gene is TRBV7-2, the J gene TRBJ2-3; D call uncertain. The DNA of the CDR3 is TGTGCCAGCAGCTACGCCGGCGGCACAGATACGCAGTATTTT. It is translated as CASSYAGGTDTQYF. Based on the CDR3 plus reference TRBV7-2 and TRBJ2-3, the full variable domain is GAGVSQSPSNKVTEKGKDVELRCDPISGHTALYWYRQSLGQGLEFLIYFQGNSAPDKSGLPSDRFSAERTGGSVSTLTIQRTQQEDSAVYLCASSYAGGTDTQYFGPGTRLTVL.